A selection of T cell receptor beta chains follows, all from one sample in a study of radiation and T cells in renal cell carcinoma. The protocol was immunoSEQ multiplex PCR, while the TCRdb copy is restricted to in-frame clones and leaves out a portion. The table has tens of thousands of clones, 75% to 85% seen once. The material was blood, obtained from a patient whose treatment included radiotherapy and nephrectomy. The receptors derive from a woman between 70 and 85 years old with renal cell carcinoma. Each CDR3 is given with its conserved first and last residue. The D gene is left open where the match is weak. Size values are once, few and many counts, or a class for expanded clones, and some rows have none.

clone_size	v_call	d_call	j_call	cdr3_length	cdr3_aa	cdr3_nt
.	TRBV27	TRBD2	TRBJ2-5	15	CASSPSGGAGETQYF	TGTGCCAGCAGTCCTAGCGGGGGGGCCGGGGAGACCCAGTACTTC
.	TRBV30	.	TRBJ2-1	12	CAWSVTSSQQFF	TGTGCCTGGAGTGTAACTAGCAGTCAGCAGTTCTTC
.	TRBV30	.	TRBJ2-1	14	CAWSKGVGYNEQFF	TGTGCCTGGAGTAAGGGAGTTGGCTACAATGAGCAGTTCTTC
.	TRBV11-1	.	TRBJ1-1	13	CASSLAQTSMAFF	TGTGCCAGCAGCTTAGCCCAGACCAGCATGGCTTTCTTT
.	TRBV10-3	.	TRBJ1-1	13	CAIRQDMNTEAFF	TGTGCCATCAGGCAGGATATGAACACTGAAGCTTTCTTT
.	TRBV19	.	TRBJ1-2	14	CASSKGPDRQGYTF	TGTGCCAGTAGTAAAGGCCCCGACAGGCAAGGCTACACCTTC
.	TRBV4-1	TRBD1	TRBJ1-2	17	CASSQEFSTGPNYGYTF	TGCGCCAGCAGCCAAGAATTTTCGACAGGGCCTAACTATGGCTACACCTTC
.	TRBV29-1	TRBD1	TRBJ1-3	15	CSVEGTGGYGNTIYF	TGCAGCGTTGAAGGAACAGGGGGCTATGGAAACACCATATATTTT
.	TRBV7-2	TRBD2	TRBJ2-7	15	CASSMGPSGSYEQYF	TGTGCCAGCAGCATGGGGCCTAGCGGCTCCTACGAGCAGTACTTC
.	TRBV7-9	.	TRBJ1-1	12	CASSLSRTEAFF	TGTGCCAGCAGCTTGAGTCGGACTGAAGCTTTCTTT
.	TRBV5-1	TRBD2	TRBJ2-3	15	CASSLASGGTDTQYF	TGCGCCAGCAGCTTGGCCAGCGGGGGCACAGATACGCAGTATTTT
.	TRBV19	.	TRBJ1-2	12	CARRWGGNGYTF	TGTGCCAGGCGGTGGGGAGGGAATGGCTACACCTTC
.	TRBV4-1	.	TRBJ1-1	14	CASSQVRRWTEAFF	TGCGCCAGCAGCCAAGTTCGGCGATGGACTGAAGCTTTCTTT
.	TRBV9	TRBD1	TRBJ1-3	20	CASSVATSGQGTISGNTIYF	TGTGCCAGCAGCGTAGCTACGAGTGGACAGGGTACTATCTCTGGAAACACCATATATTTT
once	TRBV30	.	TRBJ2-1	15	CAWGSGPFSYNEQFF	TGTGCCTGGGGGAGCGGGCCTTTCTCCTACAATGAGCAGTTCTTC
.	TRBV6-1	TRBD1	TRBJ2-5	14	CASSTGGAGETQYF	TGTGCCAGCAGTACAGGGGGCGCCGGGGAGACCCAGTACTTC
.	TRBV5-4	TRBD1	TRBJ1-1	18	CASSSWTGGLSMNTEAFF	TGTGCCAGCAGCTCCTGGACAGGGGGACTATCCATGAACACTGAAGCTTTCTTT